This T cell receptor beta chain was recorded in a study of low-dose radiotherapy and immunotherapy resistance in tumors. Background on the study: It was 1 Gy per fraction every two weeks that Cohort 2 received, adding up to 13 Gy over 26 weeks.

Specified time point: before trial treatment. Along with nivolumab and ipilimumab, donors received aspirin, low-dose cyclophosphamide and low-dose radiotherapy. cDNA synthesis used a TRAV/TRBV-specific primer set for both chains. The authors amplified TCRs for 20 to 25 PCR cycles with a constant-region primer and a V-primer adapter. Through in vitro transcription, the mRNA that had been isolated was amplified. TCRdb used MiXCR to reprocess the reads, holding one entry per CDR3 protein. The sample records almost 40,000 distinct CDR3 sequences, around a third being singletons. The CDR3 extends over 14 amino acids. The V gene's germline CDR1 is GTSNPN and CDR2 SVGIG (reference sequence). V trimming: 1 base; J trimming: 6 bases; junction bases outside the gene matches: 6.

The chain recombines TRBV30 with TRBJ1-2, with TRBD1 identical over 9 bases. The sequence was collected from a male donor with gallbladder cancer. The source material was PBMCs, sampled before treatment. CDR3 sequence: CAWSEQGADHGYTF. CDR3 sequence (DNA): TGTGCCTGGAGTGAACAGGGGGCTGATCATGGCTACACCTTC.